The rows below give T cell receptor beta chains drawn from one sample of a study of PD-1 blockade in classical Hodgkin lymphoma. Sequencing was performed with immunoSEQ multiplex PCR; in TCRdb, only in-frame clones are kept and a portion is missing. The sample yields about 20,000 clones, 80% to 95% seen once. Specimen: peripheral blood mononuclear cells (PBMCs). These receptors were taken from a human donor with classical Hodgkin lymphoma. Each CDR3 is given with its conserved first and last residue. Fields, in order: clone size, D gene, J gene, V gene, CDR3 protein, CDR3 DNA. D genes are given only for firm matches. Some rows mark clone size as missing; the rest say once, few, many or name a class of expanded clone.

clone size: NA
D gene: NA
J gene: TRBJ1-2
V gene: TRBV11-1
CDR3 protein: CASSLVAGKTYGYTF
CDR3 DNA: TGTGCCAGCAGCCTTGTGGCTGGAAAGACCTATGGCTACACCTTC

clone size: NA
D gene: TRBD2
J gene: TRBJ2-5
V gene: TRBV9
CDR3 protein: CASSVGTSGWAETQYF
CDR3 DNA: TGTGCCAGCAGCGTCGGGACTAGCGGATGGGCAGAGACCCAGTACTTC

clone size: NA
D gene: NA
J gene: TRBJ2-7
V gene: TRBV9
CDR3 protein: CASSVEYGSSYEQYF
CDR3 DNA: TGTGCCAGCAGCGTAGAATACGGGAGCTCCTACGAGCAGTACTTC

clone size: NA
D gene: TRBD2
J gene: TRBJ2-1
V gene: TRBV7-2
CDR3 protein: CASSLVASGRHEQFF
CDR3 DNA: TGTGCCAGCAGCTTAGTAGCTAGCGGGAGACATGAGCAGTTCTTC

clone size: NA
D gene: NA
J gene: TRBJ2-1
V gene: TRBV30
CDR3 protein: CAWRTIAEQFF
CDR3 DNA: TGTGCCTGGAGAACAATAGCGGAGCAGTTCTTC

clone size: NA
D gene: NA
J gene: TRBJ1-1
V gene: TRBV19
CDR3 protein: CASSRGFENTEAFF
CDR3 DNA: TGTGCCAGTAGTAGGGGGTTTGAGAACACTGAAGCTTTCTTT

clone size: NA
D gene: NA
J gene: TRBJ2-7
V gene: TRBV7-2
CDR3 protein: CASSLAQVSYEQYF
CDR3 DNA: TGTGCCAGCAGCTTAGCACAGGTCTCCTACGAGCAGTACTTC

clone size: NA
D gene: TRBD1
J gene: TRBJ2-7
V gene: TRBV6-5
CDR3 protein: CASTGTGGNYEQYF
CDR3 DNA: TGTGCCAGCACCGGGACAGGGGGGAACTACGAGCAGTACTTC

clone size: NA
D gene: TRBD1
J gene: TRBJ1-6
V gene: TRBV28
CDR3 protein: CASSPRQGGNSPLHF
CDR3 DNA: TGTGCCAGCAGTCCCCGACAGGGAGGCAATTCACCCCTCCACTTT

clone size: NA
D gene: TRBD2
J gene: TRBJ2-3
V gene: TRBV9
CDR3 protein: CASSAGLAGGTDTQYF
CDR3 DNA: TGTGCCAGCAGCGCTGGACTAGCGGGGGGCACAGATACGCAGTATTTT

clone size: NA
D gene: TRBD1
J gene: TRBJ2-7
V gene: TRBV4-1
CDR3 protein: CASSPAASDRRSYEQYF
CDR3 DNA: TGCGCCAGCAGCCCCGCGGCATCGGACAGGAGATCCTACGAGCAGTACTTC

clone size: NA
D gene: NA
J gene: TRBJ2-3
V gene: TRBV6-4
CDR3 protein: CASSDSVTDTQYF
CDR3 DNA: TGTGCCAGCAGTGACTCCGTCACAGATACGCAGTATTTT

clone size: NA
D gene: NA
J gene: TRBJ1-6
V gene: TRBV28
CDR3 protein: CASIFGGENNSPLHF
CDR3 DNA: TGTGCCAGCATTTTTGGCGGTGAAAATAATTCACCCCTCCACTTT

clone size: NA
D gene: NA
J gene: TRBJ1-2
V gene: TRBV19
CDR3 protein: CASTEQGYGYTF
CDR3 DNA: TGTGCCAGTACCGAACAGGGCTATGGCTACACCTTC

clone size: once
D gene: NA
J gene: TRBJ2-1
V gene: TRBV15
CDR3 protein: CATSMIEGTLTYNEQFF
CDR3 DNA: TGTGCCACCAGCATGATCGAGGGGACACTAACTTACAATGAGCAGTTCTTC

clone size: once
D gene: NA
J gene: TRBJ2-3
V gene: TRBV6-5
CDR3 protein: CASSWTPSTDTQYF
CDR3 DNA: TGTGCCAGCAGTTGGACACCTAGCACAGATACGCAGTATTTT

clone size: NA
D gene: NA
J gene: TRBJ1-1
V gene: TRBV5-1
CDR3 protein: CASSLGRVTEAFF
CDR3 DNA: TGCGCCAGCAGCTTAGGCAGGGTGACTGAAGCTTTCTTT

clone size: NA
D gene: NA
J gene: TRBJ2-5
V gene: TRBV5-4
CDR3 protein: CASSLASGPRGETQYF
CDR3 DNA: TGTGCCAGCAGCTTGGCCTCGGGACCCCGCGGGGAGACCCAGTACTTC

clone size: NA
D gene: TRBD2
J gene: TRBJ2-5
V gene: TRBV9
CDR3 protein: CASSPGGGSKETQYF
CDR3 DNA: TGTGCCAGCAGCCCGGGGGGTGGCAGTAAAGAGACCCAGTACTTC

clone size: few
D gene: NA
J gene: TRBJ2-7
V gene: TRBV25-1
CDR3 protein: CASSEGAGSYEQYF
CDR3 DNA: TGTGCCAGCAGTGAAGGGGCAGGGAGCTACGAGCAGTACTTC

clone size: NA
D gene: TRBD1
J gene: TRBJ2-7
V gene: TRBV7-2
CDR3 protein: CASSLRDRGLDEQYF
CDR3 DNA: TGTGCCAGCAGCCTCCGGGACAGGGGGTTGGACGAGCAGTACTTC

clone size: NA
D gene: NA
J gene: TRBJ2-1
V gene: TRBV5-1
CDR3 protein: CASSPGQNNEQFF
CDR3 DNA: TGCGCCAGCAGTCCCGGACAGAACAATGAGCAGTTCTTC

clone size: NA
D gene: NA
J gene: TRBJ2-6
V gene: TRBV5-6
CDR3 protein: CASSSSRWGANVLTF
CDR3 DNA: TGTGCCAGCAGCTCGAGCCGGTGGGGGGCCAACGTCCTGACTTTC

clone size: NA
D gene: TRBD2
J gene: TRBJ2-3
V gene: TRBV14
CDR3 protein: CASSRARLAGGFTDTQYF
CDR3 DNA: TGTGCCAGCAGTAGGGCCCGACTAGCGGGAGGGTTCACAGATACGCAGTATTTT

clone size: NA
D gene: TRBD1
J gene: TRBJ2-7
V gene: TRBV10-3
CDR3 protein: CAIRLGQGAIEQYF
CDR3 DNA: TGTGCCATCAGATTGGGACAGGGGGCGATCGAGCAGTACTTC

clone size: NA
D gene: TRBD1
J gene: TRBJ2-7
V gene: TRBV7-2
CDR3 protein: CASSYGTGYFYEQYF
CDR3 DNA: TGTGCCAGCAGCTACGGGACAGGGTACTTCTACGAGCAGTACTTC

clone size: NA
D gene: NA
J gene: TRBJ2-1
V gene: TRBV10-3
CDR3 protein: CAISIREAYNEQFF
CDR3 DNA: TGTGCCATCAGCATCAGGGAGGCCTACAATGAGCAGTTCTTC

clone size: NA
D gene: NA
J gene: TRBJ2-7
V gene: TRBV5-1
CDR3 protein: CASSLDGPGEQYF
CDR3 DNA: TGCGCCAGCAGCTTGGACGGACCTGGCGAGCAGTACTTC

clone size: NA
D gene: TRBD1
J gene: TRBJ1-5
V gene: TRBV25-1
CDR3 protein: CASSDRRDSSNQPQHF
CDR3 DNA: TGTGCCAGCAGTGACCGCCGGGACAGTAGCAATCAGCCCCAGCATTTT

clone size: NA
D gene: NA
J gene: TRBJ2-4
V gene: TRBV28
CDR3 protein: CASSFIQVNIQYF
CDR3 DNA: TGTGCCAGCAGTTTCATACAGGTGAACATTCAGTACTTC

clone size: NA
D gene: NA
J gene: TRBJ2-3
V gene: TRBV14
CDR3 protein: CASSQGIWTNTQYF
CDR3 DNA: TGTGCCAGCAGCCAGGGGATCTGGACAAATACGCAGTATTTT

clone size: NA
D gene: NA
J gene: TRBJ1-1
V gene: TRBV28
CDR3 protein: CASSLIYRGNTEAFF
CDR3 DNA: TGTGCCAGCAGTTTAATCTATCGAGGGAACACTGAAGCTTTCTTT

clone size: NA
D gene: NA
J gene: TRBJ2-7
V gene: TRBV20-1
CDR3 protein: CSARDDYEQYF
CDR3 DNA: TGCAGTGCTAGGGACGACTACGAGCAGTACTTC

clone size: NA
D gene: NA
J gene: TRBJ1-5
V gene: TRBV28
CDR3 protein: CASSKGEYSNQPQHF
CDR3 DNA: TGTGCCAGCAGTAAAGGGGAATATAGCAATCAGCCCCAGCATTTT

clone size: NA
D gene: NA
J gene: TRBJ2-7
V gene: TRBV25-1
CDR3 protein: CASSEDRPGGYEQYF
CDR3 DNA: TGTGCCAGCAGTGAAGATCGCCCCGGAGGCTACGAGCAGTACTTC

clone size: NA
D gene: NA
J gene: TRBJ2-1
V gene: TRBV10-3
CDR3 protein: CAISESGQNNEQFF
CDR3 DNA: TGTGCCATCAGTGAGTCAGGGCAGAACAATGAGCAGTTCTTC

clone size: NA
D gene: NA
J gene: TRBJ1-2
V gene: TRBV19
CDR3 protein: CASSIQGSGGYTF
CDR3 DNA: TGTGCCAGTAGTATCCAGGGATCGGGGGGCTACACCTTC

clone size: NA
D gene: TRBD1
J gene: TRBJ2-5
V gene: TRBV11-3
CDR3 protein: CASSTRQGKETQYF
CDR3 DNA: TGTGCCAGCAGCACCCGACAGGGGAAGGAGACCCAGTACTTC